This T cell receptor (beta chain) was retrieved from a study of cytomegalovirus exposure and HLA in healthy donors. The PCR was carried out with 60 Vbeta primers and 13 Jbeta primers. Sequenced by immunoSEQ multiplex PCR; TCRdb stores in-frame clones only, minus some. The sample lists 80,000 to 100,000 clones, 63% occurring once. This clone was seen only once. The antigen remains undetermined. After removal of 7 bases from V and 2 bases from J, the junction contained 7 bases not matched to a gene. This CDR3 has 14 residues. The germline V gene encodes CDR1 MNHNY and CDR2 SVGAGI (reference sequence). Whole-study findings and limits: Listed as cytomegalovirus-associated were 164 TCR beta chains. As a later analysis showed, a missense DCLRE1C variant was linked to trimming of TCR beta V- and J-genes. By HLA locus, TCR association rates varied in a later analysis, with DRB1 showing the most and HLA-C the fewest. TCR sequences were mostly rare, though some public TCRs occurred in many donors.

Material: PBMCs. The rearrangement joins TRBV6-6 to TRBJ2-7; 8 bases fit TRBD1. The sequence came from a woman between 40 and 55 years old in good health and CMV-seropositive. The chain's CDR3 is CASNQGAMAYEQYF. The CDR3 DNA is TGTGCCAGCAACCAGGGGGCTATGGCCTACGAGCAGTACTTC.